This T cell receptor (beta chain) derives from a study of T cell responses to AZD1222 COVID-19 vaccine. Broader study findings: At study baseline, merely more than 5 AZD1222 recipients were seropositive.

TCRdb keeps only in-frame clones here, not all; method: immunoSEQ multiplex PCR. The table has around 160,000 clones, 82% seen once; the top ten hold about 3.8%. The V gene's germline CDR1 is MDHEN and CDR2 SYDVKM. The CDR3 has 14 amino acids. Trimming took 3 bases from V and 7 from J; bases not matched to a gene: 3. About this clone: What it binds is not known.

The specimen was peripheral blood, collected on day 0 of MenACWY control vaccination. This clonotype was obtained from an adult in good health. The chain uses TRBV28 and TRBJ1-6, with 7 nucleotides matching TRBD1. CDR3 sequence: CASSFYRGNSPLHF. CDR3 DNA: TGTGCCAGCAGTTTTTACAGGGGAAATTCACCCCTCCACTTT. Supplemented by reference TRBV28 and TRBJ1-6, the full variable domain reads DVKVTQSSRYLVKRTGEKVFLECVQDMDHENMFWYRQDPGLGLRLIYFSYDVKMKEKGDIPEGYSVSREKKERFSLILESASTNQTSMYLCASSFYRGNSPLHFGNGTRLTVT.